The clone carrying this T cell receptor (beta chain) was found once. Its antigen is still unknown. The source of the sample is a study of cytomegalovirus exposure and HLA in healthy donors. Whole-study context: Samples from HLA-typed donors yielded 65 million to 90 million unique TCRs in an early data release.

Study-level findings and limits: For cytomegalovirus status, the classifier reportedly gave diagnoses with high specificity and sensitivity. By HLA locus, TCR association rates varied in a later analysis, with DRB1 showing the most and HLA-C the fewest. Reportedly, fewer N-insertions than the approximately 700-donor mean appeared in an Asian-associated ancestry cluster in a later analysis.

Researchers ran the PCR with 60 Vbeta and 13 Jbeta primers. Clones were read by immunoSEQ multiplex PCR, and TCRdb kept only the in-frame ones, dropping some. The sample yields about 160,000 clones, over 75% seen once. The CDR3 sequence is 15 residues long. Germline V gene sequence: CDR1 LNHNV, CDR2 YYDKDF (reference sequence). V was clipped by 0 bases and J by 2 bases, with 8 bases between them. The sample was PBMCs. This chain connects TRBV15 to TRBJ1-3; D is perhaps TRBD1 (6 bases). The clonotype was recovered from a woman in her 30s in good health and CMV-seronegative. Here the CDR3 DNA reads TGTGCCACCAGCAGAGACAGGGGAGCTGGAAACACCATATATTTT. This translates into CATSRDRGAGNTIYF.